Included here is one TCR beta chain sequence, with context. The germline CDR1 and CDR2 sequences are SGHTS and YDEGEE. V gave up 4 bases and J gave up 7 bases, with 24 bases separating them. The CDR3 is 17 amino acids. This sample was included in a study of blood T cell repertoires in COVID-19. Study-level background: Samples representing acute and convalescent COVID-19 were sourced from the United States, Italy and Spain. Sample material is recorded as cDNA or gDNA derived from T cells, B-cell-depleted T cells, or PBMCs.

Original handling: Using reference gene primer amplification, nucleated cell counts were estimated. Sequencing used immunoSEQ multiplex PCR; TCRdb keeps in-frame clones, though not all of them. For V, J and clone size, that table is used; D and trimming come from the DNA. The data show about 140,000 clones, approximately 83% seen once. The clonotype originates from a human donor in a cohort sampled during active COVID-19. The chain uses TRBV5-8 and TRBJ1-5; D is undetermined. Sequenced material: peripheral blood. CDR3 DNA: TGTGCCAGCAGCCATCACCCCCGGACCGGGGTTCGGCAGCCCCAGCATTTT. Its translation: CASSHHPRTGVRQPQHF.